Listed here are 5 T cell receptor beta chains from one sample, sequenced in a study of regulatory T cells in long-lasting Graves disease. Relying on iRepertoire HTBI primers and Arm-PCR of CDR3 regions, the team built TCR beta libraries. A single record per CDR3 protein comes from TCRdb applying MiXCR to the multiplex PCR reads. The sample contains around 400,000 distinct CDR3 sequences, around a sixth of which appear only once. Time point in this sample: newly diagnosed GD, antithyroid drugs for less than 3 months. Generation of the TCR library employed RNA extracted from PBMCs. The source material was peripheral blood mononuclear cells (PBMCs), sampled at new diagnosis, from a patient treated with antithyroid drugs. Source of these receptors: a female donor with Graves disease.

This clonotype occurred many times. This chain uses TRBV15 with TRBJ2-2; possibly TRBD1 or TRBD2 for D (6 bases each). In germline, CDR1 is LNHNV, CDR2 YYDKDF (reference sequence). This CDR3 region has 18 residues. V shed 5 bases and J shed 0 bases, with 19 bases lying between them. CDR3 nucleotides: TGTGCCACCAGCCCCTGGAGGGCGGGACAATCGAACACCGGGGAGCTGTTTTTT. It codes for CATSPWRAGQSNTGELFF.

This sequence joins TRBV3-1 and TRBJ2-5; no clear D. Germline CDR1 is LGHDT and CDR2 is YNNKEL (reference sequence). CDR3 size: 15 residues. The ends were cut back, 4 bases at V and 8 bases at J, with 20 bases in the middle. The CDR3 DNA reads as TGTGCCAGCAGCCCTAAGATAGTGGCGGCCCAAACCCAGTACTTC. Encoded protein: CASSPKIVAAQTQYF.

This clonotype was observed many times. This chain uses TRBV4-1 with TRBJ1-1, with TRBD1 as a possible D gene (6 bases). The CDR3 length is 14 residues. The germline gives CDR1 MGHRA, CDR2 YSYEKL. The V and J ends lost 4 bases and 1 base respectively, with 10 bases between them. The CDR3 nucleotides read TGCGCCAGCAGCCGCCAACAGGGGAACACTGAAGCTTTCTTT. Its translation: CASSRQQGNTEAFF.

The chain links TRBV5-5 to TRBJ2-1; D tentatively fits TRBD1 or TRBD2 (5 bases each). V gave up 1 base and J gave up 5 bases, with 10 bases separating them. Looked up from germline, CDR1 is SGHKS and CDR2 is YYEKEE (reference sequence). This CDR3 has 14 residues. The CDR3 loop reads CASSLWRGDNEQFF. Here the CDR3 DNA reads TGTGCCAGCAGCTTGTGGAGAGGGGACAATGAGCAGTTCTTC.

This clonotype was seen ten or more times. The V gene is TRBV30, the J gene TRBJ1-2; D ambiguous. The CDR3 totals 13 residues. Germline V gene sequence: CDR1 GTSNPN, CDR2 SVGIG (reference sequence). V lost 0 bases and J lost 2, with 7 bases in between. CDR3 nucleotides: TGTGCCTGGAGTGTGGTAGGGAACTATGGCTACACCTTC. Translated: CAWSVVGNYGYTF.